This T cell receptor (beta chain) was retrieved from a study of control samples from healthy donors and cancer patients. TCRdb's copy holds only in-frame clones and misses some; the assay was immunoSEQ multiplex PCR. The sample includes under 200,000 clones, approximately 86% seen only once; the top ten take approximately 4.9%. The germline V and J ends were trimmed by 2 bases and 1 base, with 5 bases remaining between them. Germline CDR1 is LNHDA and CDR2 is SQIVND (reference sequence). The CDR3 runs to 13 residues. The TCR was taken from a woman aged 25 to 39 in good health. The genes are TRBV19 and TRBJ1-1; D gene unclear. Input material: blood. The DNA for the CDR3 is TGTGCCAGTAGTATATTTAAGAACACTGAAGCTTTCTTT. Translation gives CASSIFKNTEAFF.